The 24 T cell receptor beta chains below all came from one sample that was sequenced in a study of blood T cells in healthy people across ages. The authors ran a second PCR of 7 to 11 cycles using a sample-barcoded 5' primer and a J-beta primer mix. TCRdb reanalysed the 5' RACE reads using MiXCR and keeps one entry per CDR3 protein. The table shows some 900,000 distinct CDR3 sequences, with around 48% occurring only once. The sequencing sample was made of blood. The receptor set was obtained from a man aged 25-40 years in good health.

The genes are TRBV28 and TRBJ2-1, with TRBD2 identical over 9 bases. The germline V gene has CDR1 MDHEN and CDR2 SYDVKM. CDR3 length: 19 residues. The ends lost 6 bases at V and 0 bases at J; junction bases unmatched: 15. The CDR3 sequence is CASSAPGLAVLSSYNEQFF. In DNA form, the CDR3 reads TGTGCCAGCAGCGCACCGGGACTAGCCGTCCTCAGCTCCTACAATGAGCAGTTCTTC.

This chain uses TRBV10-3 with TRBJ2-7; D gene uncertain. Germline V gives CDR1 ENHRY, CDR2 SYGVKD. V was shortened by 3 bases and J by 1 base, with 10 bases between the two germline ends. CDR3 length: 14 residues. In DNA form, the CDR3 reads TGTGCCATCAGTGACCCGACATCTTCCTACGAGCAGTACTTC. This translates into CAISDPTSSYEQYF.

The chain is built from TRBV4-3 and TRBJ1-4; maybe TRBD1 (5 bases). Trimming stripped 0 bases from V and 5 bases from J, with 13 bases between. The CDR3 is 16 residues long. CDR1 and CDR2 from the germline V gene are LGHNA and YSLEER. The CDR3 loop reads CASSQDVPQENEKLFF. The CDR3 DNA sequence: TGCGCCAGCAGCCAAGATGTGCCACAGGAGAATGAAAAACTGTTTTTT.

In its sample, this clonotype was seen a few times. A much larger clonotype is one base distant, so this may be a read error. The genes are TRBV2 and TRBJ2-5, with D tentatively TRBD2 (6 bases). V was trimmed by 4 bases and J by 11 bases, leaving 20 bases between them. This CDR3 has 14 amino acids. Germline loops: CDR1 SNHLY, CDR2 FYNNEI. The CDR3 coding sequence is TGTGCCAGCAGTGTGGAGGGGCGTCGGGATGAGCAGTACTTC. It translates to CASSVEGRRDEQYF.

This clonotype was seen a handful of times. The CDR3 DNA reads TGTGCCAGCAGCCAAGCTTCGCAGGTGGGCGAGCAGTACTTC. Translated: CASSQASQVGEQYF. V and J are TRBV4-2 and TRBJ2-7; D remains unclear. The CDR3 runs to 14 residues. V was cut by 1 base and J by 6 bases, with 13 bases left in between. Germline V gene data show CDR1 as LGHNA and CDR2 as YNFKEQ.

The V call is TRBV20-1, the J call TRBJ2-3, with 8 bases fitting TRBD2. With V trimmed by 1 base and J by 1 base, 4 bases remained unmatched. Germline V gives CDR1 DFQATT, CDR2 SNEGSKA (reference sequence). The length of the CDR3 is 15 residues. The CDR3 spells CSARVTAGGTDTQYF. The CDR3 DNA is TGCAGTGCTAGAGTGACAGCGGGGGGCACAGATACGCAGTATTTT.

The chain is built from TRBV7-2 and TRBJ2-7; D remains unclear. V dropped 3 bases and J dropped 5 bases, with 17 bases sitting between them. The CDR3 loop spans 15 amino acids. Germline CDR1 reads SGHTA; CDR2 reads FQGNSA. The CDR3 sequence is CASSLFLGRSHEQYF. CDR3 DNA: TGTGCCAGCAGCTTGTTTCTCGGACGGAGCCACGAGCAGTACTTC.

CDR3 protein: CASSIATGVYEKLFF. The CDR3 DNA is TGTGCCAGCAGCATCGCGACAGGGGTTTACGAAAAACTGTTTTTT. This rearrangement joins TRBV7-9 to TRBJ1-4; 8 positions match TRBD1. Germline-derived CDR1 and CDR2 are SEHNR and FQNEAQ (reference sequence). V lost 5 bases, J lost 8 bases, and 10 bases stayed unmatched. CDR3 length: 15 amino acids.

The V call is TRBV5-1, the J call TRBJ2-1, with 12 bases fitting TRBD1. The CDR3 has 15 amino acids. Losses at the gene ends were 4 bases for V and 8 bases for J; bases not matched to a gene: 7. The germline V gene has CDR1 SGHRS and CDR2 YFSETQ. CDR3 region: CASSVGTGGEYEQFF. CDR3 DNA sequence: TGCGCCAGCAGCGTCGGGACAGGGGGCGAATATGAGCAGTTCTTC. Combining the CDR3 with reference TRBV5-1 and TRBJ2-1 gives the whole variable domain KAGVTQTPRYLIKTRGQQVTLSCSPISGHRSVSWYQQTPGQGLQFLFEYFSETQRNKGNFPGRFSGRQFSNSRSEMNVSTLELGDSALYLCASSVGTGGEYEQFFGPGTRLTVL.

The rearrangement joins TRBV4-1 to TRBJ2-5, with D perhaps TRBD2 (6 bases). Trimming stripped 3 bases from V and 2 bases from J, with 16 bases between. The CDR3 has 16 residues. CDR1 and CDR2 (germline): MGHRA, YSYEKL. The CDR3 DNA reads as TGCGCCAGCAGCCAGGGTGGTCGGGGGTGGCAAGAGACCCAGTACTTC. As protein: CASSQGGRGWQETQYF.

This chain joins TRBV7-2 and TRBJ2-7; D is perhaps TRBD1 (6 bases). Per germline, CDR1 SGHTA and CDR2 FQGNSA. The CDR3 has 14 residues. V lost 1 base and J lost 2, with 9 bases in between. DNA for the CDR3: TGTGCCAGCAGCTTAGGAGGGACACCCTACGAGCAGTACTTC. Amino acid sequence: CASSLGGTPYEQYF.

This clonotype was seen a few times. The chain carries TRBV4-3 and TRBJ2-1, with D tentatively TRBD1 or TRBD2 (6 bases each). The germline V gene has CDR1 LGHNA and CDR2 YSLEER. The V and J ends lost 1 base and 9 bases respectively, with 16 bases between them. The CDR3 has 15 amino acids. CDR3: CASSQATGAYGEQFF. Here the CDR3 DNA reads TGCGCCAGCAGCCAAGCGACGGGGGCCTATGGTGAGCAGTTCTTC.

CDR3 amino acids: CASSLLAESASSTDTQYF. The CDR3 DNA reads as TGTGCCAGCAGTTTGCTAGCGGAATCTGCGTCTAGCACAGATACGCAGTATTTT. The gene calls are TRBV6-8 and TRBJ2-3, with TRBD2 matching 7 bases. V lost 4 bases and J lost 0; bases outside the gene matches: 13. This CDR3 region has 18 residues. Germline V lookup: CDR1 MNHGY, CDR2 SAAAGT.

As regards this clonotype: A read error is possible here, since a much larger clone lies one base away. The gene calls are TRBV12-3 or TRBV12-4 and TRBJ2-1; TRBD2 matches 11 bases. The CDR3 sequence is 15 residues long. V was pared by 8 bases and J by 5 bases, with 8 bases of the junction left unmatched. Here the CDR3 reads CASRDSGGAHNEQFF. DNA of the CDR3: TGTGCCAGCCGTGATAGCGGGGGGGCCCACAATGAGCAGTTCTTC.

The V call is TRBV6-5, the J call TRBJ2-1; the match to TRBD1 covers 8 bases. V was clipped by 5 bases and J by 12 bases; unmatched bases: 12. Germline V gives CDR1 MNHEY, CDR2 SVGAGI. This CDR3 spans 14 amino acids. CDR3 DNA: TGTGCCAGCAGTCACGGGGACAGGTTTAAGGGGCAGTTCTTC. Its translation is CASSHGDRFKGQFF.

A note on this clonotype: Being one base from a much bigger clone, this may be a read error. CDR3 in amino acids: CASIGNEQFF. The DNA of the CDR3 is TGTGCCAGCATCGGTAATGAGCAGTTCTTC. The rearrangement uses TRBV2 and TRBJ2-1; D is unclear. Trimming cost V 7 bases and J 7 bases, with 5 bases left between them. The CDR3 has 10 residues. CDR1 and CDR2 (germline): SNHLY, FYNNEI.

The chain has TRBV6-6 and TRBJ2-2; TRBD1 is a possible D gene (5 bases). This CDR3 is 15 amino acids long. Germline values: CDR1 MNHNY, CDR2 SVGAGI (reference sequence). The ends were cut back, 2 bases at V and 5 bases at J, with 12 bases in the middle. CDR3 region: CASSYRGRETGELFF. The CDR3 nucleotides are TGTGCCAGCAGTTACCGAGGCAGGGAAACCGGGGAGCTGTTTTTT.

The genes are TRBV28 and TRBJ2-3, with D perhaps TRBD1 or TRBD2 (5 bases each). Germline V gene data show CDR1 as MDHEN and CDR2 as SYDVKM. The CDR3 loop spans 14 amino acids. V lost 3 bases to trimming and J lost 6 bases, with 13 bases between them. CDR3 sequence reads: CASSFSRGADTQYF. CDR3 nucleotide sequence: TGTGCCAGCAGTTTTTCCCGGGGCGCGGATACGCAGTATTTT.

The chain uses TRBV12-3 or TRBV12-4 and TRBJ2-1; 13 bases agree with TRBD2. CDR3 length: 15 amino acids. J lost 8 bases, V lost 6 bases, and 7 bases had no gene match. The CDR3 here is CASSTSGGAAYEQFF. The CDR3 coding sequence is TGTGCCAGCAGCACTAGCGGGGGGGCAGCCTATGAGCAGTTCTTC.

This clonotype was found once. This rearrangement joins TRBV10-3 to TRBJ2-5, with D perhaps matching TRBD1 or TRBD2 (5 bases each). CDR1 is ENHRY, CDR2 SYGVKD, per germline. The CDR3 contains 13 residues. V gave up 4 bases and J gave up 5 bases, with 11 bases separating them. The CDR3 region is CAISGGRWETQYF. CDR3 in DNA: TGTGCCATCAGTGGGGGACGGTGGGAGACCCAGTACTTC.

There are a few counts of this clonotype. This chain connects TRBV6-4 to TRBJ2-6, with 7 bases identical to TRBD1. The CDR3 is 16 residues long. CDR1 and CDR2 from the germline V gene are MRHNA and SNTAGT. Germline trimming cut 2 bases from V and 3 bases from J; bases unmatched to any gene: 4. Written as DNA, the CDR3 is TGTGCCAGCAGTGACCAGGGGGATGATGGGGCCAACGTCCTGACTTTC. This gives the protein CASSDQGDDGANVLTF.

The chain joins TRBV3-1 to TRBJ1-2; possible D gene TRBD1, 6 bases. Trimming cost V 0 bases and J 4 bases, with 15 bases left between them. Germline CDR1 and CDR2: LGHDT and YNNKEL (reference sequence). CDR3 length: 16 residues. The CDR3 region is CASSQDRGGAGYGYTF. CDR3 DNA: TGTGCCAGCAGCCAAGATCGCGGGGGCGCAGGCTATGGCTACACCTTC.

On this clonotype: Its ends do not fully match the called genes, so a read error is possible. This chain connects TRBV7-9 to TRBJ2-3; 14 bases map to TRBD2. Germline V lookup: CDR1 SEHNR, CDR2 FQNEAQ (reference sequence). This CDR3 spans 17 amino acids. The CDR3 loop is CASSSGLAGGHTATQYF. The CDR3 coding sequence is TGTGCCAGCAGCTCCGGACTAGCGGGGGGACACACAGCTACGCAGTATTTT. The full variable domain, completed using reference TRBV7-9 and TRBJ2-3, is DTGVSQNPRHKITKRGQNVTFRCDPISEHNRLYWYRQTLGQGPEFLTYFQNEAQLEKSRLLSDRFSAERPKGSFSTLEIQRTEQGDSAMYLCASSSGLAGGHTATQYFGPGTRLTVL.

The CDR3 here is CASNNRDSNQPQHF. The DNA of the CDR3 is TGTGCCAGCAACAACAGGGATAGCAATCAGCCCCAGCATTTT. The rearrangement links TRBV2 to TRBJ1-5; D may be TRBD1 (6 bases). The CDR3 has 14 amino acids. CDR1 and CDR2 from the germline V gene are SNHLY and FYNNEI. With 7 bases removed from V and 0 bases from J, the gap between germline ends came to 10 bases.